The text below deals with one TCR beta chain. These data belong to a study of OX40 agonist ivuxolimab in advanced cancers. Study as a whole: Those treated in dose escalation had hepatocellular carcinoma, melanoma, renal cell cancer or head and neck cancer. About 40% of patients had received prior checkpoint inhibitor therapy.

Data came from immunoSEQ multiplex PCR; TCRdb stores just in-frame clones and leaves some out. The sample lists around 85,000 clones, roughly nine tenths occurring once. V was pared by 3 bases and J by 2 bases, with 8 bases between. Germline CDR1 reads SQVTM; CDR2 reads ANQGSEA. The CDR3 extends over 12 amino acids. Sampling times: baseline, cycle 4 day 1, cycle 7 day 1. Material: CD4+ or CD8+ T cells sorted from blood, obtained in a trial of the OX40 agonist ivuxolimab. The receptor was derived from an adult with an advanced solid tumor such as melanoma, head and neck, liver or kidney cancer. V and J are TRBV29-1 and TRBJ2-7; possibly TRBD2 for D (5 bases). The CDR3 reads CSVDYGTYEQYF. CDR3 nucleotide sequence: TGCAGCGTTGATTACGGGACCTACGAGCAGTACTTC.